The following is a T cell receptor beta chain sequence with its context. Its antigen remains unidentified. This sample is drawn from a study of OX40 agonist ivuxolimab in advanced cancers. Study overall: Patients were treated with ivuxolimab, an agonistic anti-OX40 (CD134) antibody.

This CDR3 is built from 16 residues. Trimming took 0 bases from V and 2 from J, leaving 14 bases between them. Germline V gives CDR1 SGDLS, CDR2 YYNGEE. Study-wide points: Averaged across samples, CD8+ T cells carried more expanded clones than CD4+ did. The specificity for antigen of the expanded peripheral T cells was not determined.

The method was immunoSEQ multiplex PCR; TCRdb's version includes in-frame clones alone and lacks a portion of them. The sample holds 85,000 to 130,000 clones, 90% seen once. This chain connects TRBV9 to TRBJ1-2, with D perhaps TRBD1 (6 bases). This TCR was recovered from an adult with an advanced solid tumor such as melanoma, head and neck, liver or kidney cancer. Sequences were derived from CD4+ or CD8+ T cells sorted from blood, sampled in a trial of the OX40 agonist ivuxolimab. CDR3 nucleotides: TGTGCCAGCAGCGTAGCTGGGGGCAGTAGAAACTATGGCTACACCTTC. Its translation is CASSVAGGSRNYGYTF.